Following are 10 T cell receptor beta chains from one sample sequenced in a study of blood T cells in healthy people across ages. A second PCR of about 7 to 12 cycles used a sample-barcoded 5' primer and a J-beta primer mix. MiXCR was run by TCRdb on the 5' RACE reads, yielding one entry per CDR3 protein. The table has hundreds of thousands of distinct CDR3 sequences, approximately 59% seen once. The sample comprised blood. Receptors were obtained from a man aged 60 to 75 in good health.

The J gene is TRBJ2-7, the V gene TRBV6-5; D may correspond to TRBD1 or TRBD2 (5 bases each). Germline V gene lookup returns CDR1 MNHEY and CDR2 SVGAGI. The CDR3 sequence is 14 residues long. With 6 bases removed from V and 10 bases from J, the gap between germline ends came to 22 bases. The CDR3, as DNA: TGTGCCAGCAGCCCAGGGACGAGGCGGAGCAATCAGTACTTC. This encodes CASSPGTRRSNQYF.

The genes are TRBV7-9 and TRBJ2-1, with 7 bases lining up with TRBD2. The trim removed 1 base at V and 5 bases at J, leaving 5 bases unmatched. This CDR3 contains 15 residues. Germline-derived CDR1 and CDR2 are SEHNR and FQNEAQ (reference sequence). Written as DNA, the CDR3 is TGTGCCAGCAGCTTAGGGACTAGTCCTAACAATGAGCAGTTCTTC. It codes for CASSLGTSPNNEQFF.

The chain couples TRBV20-1 to TRBJ2-2; no firm D call. CDR1 is DFQATT and CDR2 is SNEGSKA in the germline V gene (reference sequence). The CDR3 extends over 15 amino acids. V lost 0 bases, J lost 0 bases, and 8 bases lay in between. The CDR3: CSARDWATNTGELFF. Written as DNA, the CDR3 is TGCAGTGCTAGAGATTGGGCGACGAACACCGGGGAGCTGTTTTTT.

J is TRBJ2-5 and V is TRBV20-1; 8 nucleotides line up with TRBD2. The CDR3 is made up of 13 amino acids. The germline V gene encodes CDR1 DFQATT and CDR2 SNEGSKA (reference sequence). The J segment lost 5 bases and the V segment lost 5 bases, leaving 7 bases of the junction unmatched. The CDR3 DNA reads as TGCAGTGCTGGAGCGGGGGCGCGGGAGACCCAGTACTTC. It codes for CSAGAGARETQYF.

The gene calls are TRBV25-1 and TRBJ2-7; D not certain. Trimming cost V 6 bases and J 10 bases, with 19 bases left between them. The CDR3 covers 13 residues. Germline V gene lookup returns CDR1 MGHDK and CDR2 SYGVNS. The CDR3 DNA reads as TGTGCCAGCAGCCAAACCGGCTGGGCCTTCCAGTACTTC. This translates into CASSQTGWAFQYF.

The J gene is TRBJ2-1, the V gene TRBV10-3; 12 bases agree with TRBD1. Germline V gene sequence: CDR1 ENHRY, CDR2 SYGVKD. This CDR3 is built from 15 residues. Trimming cost V 6 bases and J 10 bases; bases outside gene matches: 10. The CDR3 DNA sequence: TGTGCCATCAGCCCTCAAGGGACAGGGGGCTACGAGCAGTTCTTC. It codes for CAISPQGTGGYEQFF.

A few counts support this clonotype. V gene TRBV9 combines with J gene TRBJ1-1; no reliable D call. Germline CDR1 reads SGDLS; CDR2 reads YYNGEE. V lost 1 base and J lost 3, with 13 bases in between. The CDR3 contains 15 residues. CDR3 DNA: TGTGCCAGCAGCGTACGGGCGGGCTTAGACACTGAAGCTTTCTTT. Protein: CASSVRAGLDTEAFF.

There are a few counts of this clonotype. The chain employs TRBV6-5 and TRBJ2-7, with a tentative D call TRBD1 (5 bases). The CDR3 extends over 13 amino acids. In germline, CDR1 is MNHEY, CDR2 SVGAGI. The ends were cut back, 2 bases at V and 1 base at J, with 6 bases in the middle. CDR3 DNA: TGTGCCAGCAGTTACGACAGATCCTACGAGCAGTACTTC. It is translated as CASSYDRSYEQYF.

The V gene is TRBV9, the J gene TRBJ2-7, with unresolved D. The CDR3 sequence is 13 residues long. V shed 1 base and J shed 3 bases, with 8 bases lying between them. CDR1 is SGDLS, CDR2 YYNGEE, per germline. CDR3 region: CASSVQQIYEQYF. The CDR3 DNA sequence: TGTGCCAGCAGCGTACAGCAGATCTACGAGCAGTACTTC.

The chain combines TRBV27 with TRBJ1-5, with D perhaps matching TRBD1 (5 bases). The V and J ends lost 6 bases and 4 bases respectively, with 10 bases between them. The CDR3 contains 13 residues. Germline V gives CDR1 MNHEY, CDR2 SMNVEV (reference sequence). The CDR3 sequence: CASRWGRNQPQHF. The CDR3, as DNA: TGTGCCAGCAGGTGGGGCAGGAATCAGCCCCAGCATTTT.